The source of this TCR beta chain is a study of blood T cell repertoires in COVID-19. As for the study in general: The United States, Italy and Spain provided the acute and convalescent COVID-19 samples. Sources were T cells, B-cell-depleted T cells, or PBMCs; the material itself was cDNA or gDNA.

Original methodology: It was from reference gene primer amplification that nucleated cell counts were estimated. Method: immunoSEQ multiplex PCR; TCRdb's copy keeps in-frame clones and lacks some. The V and J calls and the clone size are those of that table, but D and trimming were determined from the DNA. The sample has more than 65,000 clones; over 70% are singletons. This clone has just one count. The receptor was derived from a man in his sixties with acute or convalescent COVID-19. Sequencing was done on a sample of peripheral blood.

Here the CDR3 reads CASSRGTSGGVADTQYF. The DNA of the CDR3 is TGTGCCAGCAGCCGAGGGACTAGCGGGGGGGTTGCAGATACGCAGTATTTT. The V gene is TRBV9, the J gene TRBJ2-3, with 16 bases aligning to TRBD2. This CDR3 is 17 amino acids long. Germline assignment: CDR1 SGDLS and CDR2 YYNGEE. The V gene end was trimmed by 4 bases and the J gene end by 4 bases; junction bases not matched to a gene: 6.